This record covers a single T cell receptor beta chain. Its antigen is not known. Assay used: immunoSEQ multiplex PCR; TCRdb lists only in-frame clones, some missing. There are around 310,000 clones in the sample; around four fifths occur only once, and 6.5% to 8.5% lies in the top ten. This specimen comes from a study of cytotoxic CD8 clonotypes in ibrutinib-treated CLL. Whole-study results and caveats: The public clonotypes identified were infrequent and showed contraction or stability on treatment.

The sequence was collected from a human donor with chronic lymphocytic leukemia. Sequencing was performed on PBMCs, taken before ibrutinib treatment.

The DNA for the CDR3 is TGCGCCAGCAGCTTGGCGGCAGCTTGGGAAGATACGCAGTATTTT. Translation gives CASSLAAAWEDTQYF. This chain uses TRBV5-1 with TRBJ2-3; D remains ambiguous. In germline, CDR1 is SGHRS, CDR2 YFSETQ. V was cut by 0 bases and J by 5 bases, with 13 bases left in between. The CDR3 runs 15 residues.